The T cell receptor (beta chain) described here comes from a study of CD4 T cells in relation to SARS-CoV-2 and coronaviruses. Study at large: After roughly 11 days of antigen culture, PBMC TCR beta CDR3s were sequenced.

This clone was found once. Its antigen is currently unknown. Before the COVID-19 pandemic, during about 2010-2019, CD4+ T cells were taken from unexposed donors. The cells were cultured for 10 days before CD4+ T cells were isolated. Cells permitting, SARS-CoV-2 S/N and four cold-coronavirus spikes were tested on unexposed-donor CD4+ T cells. PBMCs were plated at some 2 million per well in IL-2-containing medium. Some clones are missing from TCRdb's copy, which holds only in-frame ones; the method was immunoSEQ multiplex PCR. This table has more than 20,000 clones, 76% appearing once. Per germline, CDR1 SGHNT and CDR2 YYREEE (reference sequence). The CDR3 spans 14 residues. With 4 bases removed from V and 4 bases from J, the gap between germline ends came to 15 bases.

The sequenced sample was CD4+ T cells from PBMCs, cultured in vitro. The TCR originated in a human donor in good health. The J gene is TRBJ2-7, the V gene TRBV5-4; a possible D gene is TRBD2 (6 bases). CDR3 protein: CASSLWGLSYEQYF. DNA for the CDR3: TGTGCCAGCAGCCTATGGGGACTTTCTTACGAGCAGTACTTC.